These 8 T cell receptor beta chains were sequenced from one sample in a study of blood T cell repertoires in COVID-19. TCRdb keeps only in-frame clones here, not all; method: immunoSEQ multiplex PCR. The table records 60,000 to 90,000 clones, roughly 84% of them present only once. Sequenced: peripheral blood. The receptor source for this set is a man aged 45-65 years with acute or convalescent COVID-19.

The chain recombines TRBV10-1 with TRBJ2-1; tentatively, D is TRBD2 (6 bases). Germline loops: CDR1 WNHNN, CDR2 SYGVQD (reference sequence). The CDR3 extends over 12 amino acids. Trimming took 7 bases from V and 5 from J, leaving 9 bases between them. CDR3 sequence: CASKGGNNEQFF. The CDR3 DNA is TGCGCCAGCAAGGGAGGTAACAATGAGCAGTTCTTC.

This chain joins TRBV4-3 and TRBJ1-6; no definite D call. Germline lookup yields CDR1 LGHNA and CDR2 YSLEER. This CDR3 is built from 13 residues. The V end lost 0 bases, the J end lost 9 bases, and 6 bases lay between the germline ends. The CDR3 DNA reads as TGCGCCAGCAGCCAAGATCTCGGTTCACCCCTCCACTTT. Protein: CASSQDLGSPLHF.

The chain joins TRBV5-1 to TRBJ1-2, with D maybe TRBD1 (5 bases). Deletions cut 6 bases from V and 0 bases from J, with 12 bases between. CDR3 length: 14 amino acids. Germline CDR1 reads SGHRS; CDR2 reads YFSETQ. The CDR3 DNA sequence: TGCGCCAGCAATGGGGGGGAAGCTAACTATGGCTACACCTTC. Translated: CASNGGEANYGYTF.

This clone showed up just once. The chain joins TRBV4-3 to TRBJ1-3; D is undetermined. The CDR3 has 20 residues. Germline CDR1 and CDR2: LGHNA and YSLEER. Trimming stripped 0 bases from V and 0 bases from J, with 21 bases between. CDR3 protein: CASSQDHPQYAILSGNTIYF. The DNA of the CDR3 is TGCGCCAGCAGCCAAGATCACCCACAGTACGCGATCCTCTCTGGAAACACCATATATTTT.

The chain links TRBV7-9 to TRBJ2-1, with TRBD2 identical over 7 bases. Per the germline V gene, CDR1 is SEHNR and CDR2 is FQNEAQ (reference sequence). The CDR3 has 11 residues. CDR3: CASGGVNEQFF. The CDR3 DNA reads TGTGCTAGTGGGGGGGTTAATGAGCAGTTCTTC.

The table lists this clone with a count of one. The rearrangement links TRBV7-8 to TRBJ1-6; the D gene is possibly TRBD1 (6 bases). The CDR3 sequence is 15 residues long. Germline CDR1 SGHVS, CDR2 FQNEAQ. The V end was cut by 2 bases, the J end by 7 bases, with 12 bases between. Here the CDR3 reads CASSLNGTPNSPLHF. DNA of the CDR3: TGTGCCAGCAGCTTAAATGGGACACCCAATTCACCCCTCCACTTT.

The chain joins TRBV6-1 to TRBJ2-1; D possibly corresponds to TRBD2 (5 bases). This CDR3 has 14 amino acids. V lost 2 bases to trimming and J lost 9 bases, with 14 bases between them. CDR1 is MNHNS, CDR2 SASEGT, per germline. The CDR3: CASSESEGWSEQFF. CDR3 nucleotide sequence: TGTGCCAGCAGTGAAAGCGAGGGCTGGAGTGAGCAGTTCTTC.

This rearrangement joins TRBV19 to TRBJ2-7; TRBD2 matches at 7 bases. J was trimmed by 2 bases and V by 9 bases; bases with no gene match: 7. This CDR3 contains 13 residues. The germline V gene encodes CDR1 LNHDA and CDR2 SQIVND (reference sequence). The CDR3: CASKRDGTYEQYF. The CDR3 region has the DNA TGTGCCAGCAAGCGGGACGGCACCTACGAGCAGTACTTC.